This note documents a single T cell receptor beta chain sequence. Authors' processing steps: From reference gene primer amplification, estimates of nucleated cell counts were derived. The method was immunoSEQ multiplex PCR; TCRdb's version includes in-frame clones alone and lacks a portion of them. Clonal size and the V and J genes are those of that table, whereas D and trimming came from the DNA. Found here are roughly 150,000 clones, roughly 74% of them singletons; the top ten hold roughly 14%. These data are taken from a study of blood T cell repertoires in COVID-19. Looking at the study overall: COVID-19 samples collected from the United States, Italy and Spain covered acute and convalescent phases. The cDNA or gDNA used as material had been derived from T cells, B-cell-depleted T cells, or PBMCs.

The CDR3 spans 15 residues. Germline CDR1 and CDR2: LGHDT and YNNKEL (reference sequence). V lost 0 bases, J lost 1 base, and 2 bases stayed unmatched. The sequenced sample consisted of peripheral blood. This receptor was identified in a woman of 80 years or more with acute or convalescent COVID-19. The J gene is TRBJ2-5, the V gene TRBV3-1 (or the pseudogene TRBV3-2), with TRBD2 matching over 7 bases. The CDR3 DNA is TGTGCCAGCAGCCAAGAACGCGGGGGCCAAGAGACCCAGTACTTC. Amino acid sequence: CASSQERGGQETQYF.